This T cell receptor beta chain was captured by sequencing in a study of blood T cell repertoires in COVID-19. V trimming: 4 bases; J trimming: 4 bases; junction bases outside the gene matches: 9. The CDR3 is made up of 16 amino acids. Germline V gives CDR1 LGHNA, CDR2 YNFKEQ. Original processing notes: Amplifying reference gene primers gave estimates of nucleated cell counts. TCRdb keeps only in-frame clones here, not all; method: immunoSEQ multiplex PCR. V, J and clone size derive from that table, while D and trimming were established from the DNA sequence. The table includes fewer than 200,000 clones, 80% to 90% detected once.

The V and J genes are TRBV4-2 and TRBJ1-4; 7 bases are shared with TRBD1. Input material: peripheral blood. This sequence originates from a man in his fifties or sixties with active or convalescent COVID-19. CDR3 in amino acids: CASSRGQAGFNEKLFF. In DNA, the CDR3 is TGTGCCAGCAGCCGAGGACAGGCCGGTTTTAATGAAAAACTGTTTTTT.